These 4 T cell receptor beta chains share one sample of origin, sequenced in a study of blood T cells in healthy people across ages. A second PCR, run for roughly 6 to 11 cycles, used a sample-barcoded 5' primer plus a J-beta primer mix. Using its own MiXCR run on the 5' RACE reads, TCRdb lists one record per CDR3 protein. The table lists approximately 1.5 million distinct CDR3 sequences, 30% to 35% of them singletons. The sequenced sample was blood. Receptors were obtained from a woman under 40 in good health.

J is TRBJ1-1 and V is TRBV28; 10 bases align to TRBD1. This CDR3 region has 15 residues. Germline V gives CDR1 MDHEN, CDR2 SYDVKM. The trim removed 6 bases at V and 6 bases at J, leaving 10 bases unmatched. The CDR3 reads CASRPGTGVRAEAFF. In nucleotides, the CDR3 is TGTGCCAGCAGGCCCGGGACAGGGGTAAGGGCTGAAGCTTTCTTT.

The rearrangement uses TRBV3-1 and TRBJ1-2, with 7 bases matching TRBD1. Unmatched junction bases numbered 4, after V lost 2 bases and J lost 4 bases. Germline assignment: CDR1 LGHDT and CDR2 YNNKEL (reference sequence). The CDR3 consists of 14 residues. The CDR3 loop is CASSQLGQSYGYTF. In nucleotides, the CDR3 is TGTGCCAGCAGCCAACTGGGACAGTCCTATGGCTACACCTTC. Combining the CDR3 with reference TRBV3-1 and TRBJ1-2 gives the whole variable domain DTAVSQTPKYLVTQMGNDKSIKCEQNLGHDTMYWYKQDSKKFLKIMFSYNNKELIINETVPNRFSPKSPDKAHLNLHINSLELGDSAVYFCASSQLGQSYGYTFGSGTRLTVV.

This clonotype has a handful of counts. The rearrangement joins TRBV6-1 to TRBJ2-1, with TRBD1 matching over 8 bases. J lost 3 bases, V lost 2 bases, and 12 bases had no gene match. Germline CDR1 reads MNHNS; CDR2 reads SASEGT. The CDR3 covers 18 residues. CDR3 in DNA: TGTGCCAGCAGTGAACCACCACAGGGGGGAGGTTACTACAATGAGCAGTTCTTC. It specifies CASSEPPQGGGYYNEQFF.

CDR3 bases: TGTGCCAGCAGCCTGCCGGGGACAGAGTACAATGAGCAGTTCTTC. Protein: CASSLPGTEYNEQFF. The genes are TRBV4-2 and TRBJ2-1, with TRBD1 identical over 7 bases. The CDR3 is 15 residues long. The J segment lost 4 bases and the V segment lost 4 bases, leaving 7 bases of the junction unmatched. CDR1 is LGHNA, CDR2 YNFKEQ, per germline.